Listed here are 16 T cell receptor beta chains from one sample, sequenced in a study of shared T cell receptors in the human thymus. Sequencing was performed with immunoSEQ multiplex PCR; in TCRdb, only in-frame clones are kept and a portion is missing. This sample has about 500,000 clones, with 75% to 80% found just once. A further study also used this sample, focusing on human thymus T cells.

The specimen sequenced was thymocytes. These receptors all stem from a boy younger than two with a congenital heart defect.

This sequence joins TRBV7-3 and TRBJ1-5; 7 nucleotides align to TRBD1. This CDR3 is built from 15 residues. The trim removed 5 bases at V and 5 bases at J, leaving 9 bases unmatched. Germline CDR1 SGHTA, CDR2 FQGTGA. CDR3 nucleotides: TGTGCCAGCAGCCCCCCGCGACAGGGCCATCAGCCCCAGCATTTT. Its protein is CASSPPRQGHQPQHF.

The CDR3 here is CASSFRTGATGELFF. The CDR3, as DNA: TGCGCCAGCAGCTTTCGAACAGGGGCCACCGGGGAGCTGTTTTTT. The rearrangement links TRBV4-1 to TRBJ2-2, with TRBD1 matching over 7 bases. CDR1 and CDR2 (germline): MGHRA, YSYEKL. Trimming at V came to 5 bases and at J to 4 bases, leaving 7 bases not matched to a gene. The CDR3 is 15 amino acids.

The V gene is TRBV11-2, the J gene TRBJ2-7, with 9 bases matching TRBD1. The ends lost 5 bases at V and 2 bases at J; junction bases unmatched: 7. This CDR3 is built from 15 residues. Germline CDR1 is SGHAT and CDR2 is FQNNGV. The CDR3 protein is CASSPGDRETYEQYF. The CDR3 DNA is TGTGCCAGCAGCCCCGGGGACAGGGAGACCTACGAGCAGTACTTC.

This clone has more than one count but fewer than ten. This sequence joins TRBV19 and TRBJ2-3; TRBD2 matches 9 bases. V was pared by 2 bases and J by 1 base, with 7 bases of the junction left unmatched. Germline loops: CDR1 LNHDA, CDR2 SQIVND (reference sequence). The CDR3 has 17 residues. The CDR3 sequence is CASSIWREGRGTDTQYF. In DNA, the CDR3 is TGTGCCAGTAGTATATGGCGGGAGGGCCGGGGCACAGATACGCAGTATTTT.

The V call is TRBV2, the J call TRBJ2-2, with 9 bases matching TRBD2. This CDR3 is built from 19 residues. Trimming took 4 bases from V and 4 from J; bases not matched to a gene: 16. CDR1 is SNHLY and CDR2 is FYNNEI in the germline V gene. The CDR3 sequence: CASSAPGSGGRGSTGELFF. CDR3 DNA sequence: TGTGCCAGCAGTGCCCCGGGGTCGGGCGGGAGGGGTTCCACCGGGGAGCTGTTTTTT.

This chain uses TRBV7-2 with TRBJ2-1, with 10 bases identical to TRBD2. In germline, CDR1 is SGHTA, CDR2 FQGNSA. CDR3 length equals 15 residues. The J segment lost 7 bases and the V segment lost 5 bases, leaving 8 bases of the junction unmatched. In DNA, the CDR3 is TGTGCCAGCAGCCCTCGGGTAGCGGGAGGTAATGAGCAGTTCTTC. This sequence encodes CASSPRVAGGNEQFF. Variable domain in full (rest from reference TRBV7-2 and TRBJ2-1): GAGVSQSPSNKVTEKGKDVELRCDPISGHTALYWYRQSLGQGLEFLIYFQGNSAPDKSGLPSDRFSAERTGGSVSTLTIQRTQQEDSAVYLCASSPRVAGGNEQFFGPGTRLTVL.

The chain uses TRBV27 and TRBJ2-2; 7 nucleotides align to TRBD2. Germline CDR1 is MNHEY and CDR2 is SMNVEV (reference sequence). The CDR3 runs to 12 residues. V lost 6 bases and J lost 6; bases outside the gene matches: 1. The CDR3 region has the DNA TGTGCCAGCAGGGGGGGGTCCGGGGAGCTGTTTTTT. Protein sequence: CASRGGSGELFF.

CDR3: CASSFKLAVIYEQYF. The CDR3 DNA sequence: TGTGCCAGCAGCTTCAAACTAGCGGTGATCTACGAGCAGTACTTC. This rearrangement joins TRBV5-6 to TRBJ2-7, with TRBD2 matching over 8 bases. Germline V gene sequence: CDR1 SGHDT, CDR2 YYEEEE. V lost 2 bases and J lost 3; bases outside the gene matches: 7. The CDR3 is made up of 15 amino acids.

The chain couples TRBV5-1 to TRBJ2-6; 12 bases match TRBD1. CDR1 and CDR2 (germline): SGHRS, YFSETQ. V lost 0 bases, J lost 4 bases, and 5 bases stayed unmatched. The CDR3 runs 18 residues. The CDR3 is CASSLAGQGARGANVLTF. Here the CDR3 DNA reads TGCGCCAGCAGCTTGGCGGGACAGGGGGCGCGGGGGGCCAACGTCCTGACTTTC. Using reference TRBV5-1 and TRBJ2-6 for the parts outside the CDR3, the full variable domain is KAGVTQTPRYLIKTRGQQVTLSCSPISGHRSVSWYQQTPGQGLQFLFEYFSETQRNKGNFPGRFSGRQFSNSRSEMNVSTLELGDSALYLCASSLAGQGARGANVLTFGAGSRLTVL.

The chain is built from TRBV28 and TRBJ2-7; possibly TRBD1 for D (5 bases). This CDR3 comprises 13 residues. V dropped 8 bases and J dropped 2 bases, with 13 bases sitting between them. Germline lookup yields CDR1 MDHEN and CDR2 SYDVKM. CDR3 sequence reads: CASEGAVTYEQYF. DNA of the CDR3: TGTGCCAGCGAAGGGGCGGTTACCTACGAGCAGTACTTC.

V is TRBV13 and J is TRBJ2-7; 12 nucleotides align to TRBD2. Germline CDR1 and CDR2: PRHDT and FYEKMQ (reference sequence). V lost 5 bases and J lost 3; bases outside the gene matches: 8. This CDR3 contains 16 residues. The DNA for the CDR3 is TGTGCCAGCAGCGGACTAGCGGGACAAAGAGGCTACGAGCAGTACTTC. Its protein is CASSGLAGQRGYEQYF.

This sequence joins TRBV4-3 and TRBJ2-1, with 7 bases identical to TRBD2. The ends lost 4 bases at V and 2 bases at J; junction bases unmatched: 8. There are 16 residues in the CDR3. CDR1 and CDR2 from the germline V gene are LGHNA and YSLEER. Here the CDR3 reads CASSPRGVGAYNEQFF. CDR3 bases: TGCGCCAGCAGCCCCCGGGGGGTGGGAGCCTACAATGAGCAGTTCTTC.

This clone turned up a few times. Other DNA sequences from this sample encode an identical CDR3 as well. This chain links TRBV4-2 with TRBJ1-1, with 7 bases identical to TRBD1. This CDR3 comprises 15 residues. V was pared by 0 bases and J by 1 base, with 2 bases of the junction left unmatched. Germline CDR1 is LGHNA and CDR2 is YNFKEQ. The CDR3 sequence is CASSQDQGGNTEAFF. In DNA form, the CDR3 reads TGTGCCAGCAGCCAAGATCAGGGGGGGAACACTGAAGCTTTCTTT.

The V call is TRBV25-1, the J call TRBJ2-6; 7 bases match TRBD1. CDR3 length equals 15 residues. After removal of 2 bases from V and 2 bases from J, the junction contained 0 bases not matched to a gene. Germline loops: CDR1 MGHDK, CDR2 SYGVNS. The CDR3 sequence is CASSEQGAGANVLTF. CDR3 in DNA: TGTGCCAGCAGTGAACAGGGGGCTGGGGCCAACGTCCTGACTTTC.

V and J are TRBV5-4 and TRBJ2-2; 15 bases align to TRBD2. This CDR3 contains 17 residues. The germline V gene encodes CDR1 SGHNT and CDR2 YYREEE (reference sequence). The V and J ends lost 2 bases and 3 bases, in that order; junction bases with no gene match: 2. CDR3 amino acids: CASSLWTSGRDTGELFF. In nucleotides, the CDR3 is TGTGCCAGCAGCTTATGGACTAGCGGGAGGGACACCGGGGAGCTGTTTTTT.

The chain joins TRBV7-8 to TRBJ2-7, with TRBD1 matching 8 bases. Germline-derived CDR1 and CDR2 are SGHVS and FQNEAQ. V trimming: 5 bases; J trimming: 4 bases; junction bases outside the gene matches: 7. The CDR3 is 14 amino acids. CDR3 DNA sequence: TGTGCCAGCAGCGACAACAGGGGGGAGTACGAGCAGTACTTC. This sequence encodes CASSDNRGEYEQYF.